These T cell receptor beta chains were read from a single sample in a study of blood T cells in healthy people across ages. TCRdb passed the 5' RACE reads through MiXCR, listing each CDR3 protein once. The repertoire has about 290,000 distinct CDR3 sequences, roughly 27% of them found once; the top ten carry 25% to 30%. Sequencing input: blood. The receptors shown here come from a woman between 70 and 85 years old in good health. Each CDR3 is given with its conserved first and last residue.

j_call v_call cdr3_aa
TRBJ1-4 TRBV7-9 CASSPPGQGGEKLFF
TRBJ2-7 TRBV5-1 CASSLGPPLEQYF
TRBJ2-7 TRBV20-1 CSAQRTGDEQYF
TRBJ1-3 TRBV20-1 CSASDAGNTIYF
TRBJ1-5 TRBV20-1 CSAAGQGWTQPQHF
TRBJ2-7 TRBV20-1 CSASGETHEQYF
TRBJ2-2 TRBV4-2 CASSQPQAGVSGELFF
TRBJ2-7 TRBV27 CASSLSTVSLNEQYF
TRBJ2-3 TRBV5-4 CASSKQGLPPEDTQYF
TRBJ2-7 TRBV7-2 CASSIKSGTRVYEQYF
TRBJ2-7 TRBV20-1 CSAIRETRTAYEQYF
TRBJ2-1 TRBV5-1 CASSFTHGYEQFF
TRBJ2-1 TRBV7-7 CASSLDAGAGGEQFF
TRBJ1-2 TRBV12-3/TRBV12-4 CASSFARGTNYGYTF
TRBJ1-1 TRBV20-1 CSAKRTVGGSAEAFF
TRBJ2-7 TRBV20-1 CSAPALASYEQYF
TRBJ2-5 TRBV10-3 CAISESLEETQYF
TRBJ1-1 TRBV18 CASSPTRQANTEAFF
TRBJ2-2 TRBV9 CASSALRGRRSGELFF
TRBJ2-1 TRBV28 CASSIRGQGGSYNEQFF
TRBJ2-5 TRBV19 CACSPNGLAGRETQYF
TRBJ2-5 TRBV7-3 CASSLTREETQYF
TRBJ1-5 TRBV28 CASWDRVRPQHF
TRBJ2-1 TRBV9 CASSVEGGQPQFF
TRBJ2-7 TRBV12-3/TRBV12-4 CASSFYGLVLAGASEQYF
TRBJ2-5 TRBV5-4 CASSSPSGGTYQETQYF
TRBJ2-1 TRBV7-3 CASSITSGKNNEQFF
TRBJ2-3 TRBV7-8 CASSFVGSTDTQYF
TRBJ2-1 TRBV18 CASSPGQGFYNEHFF
TRBJ1-4 TRBV20-1 CSARGYESNEKLFF
TRBJ1-3 TRBV18 CASSPTRTAGGNTIYF
TRBJ1-2 TRBV6-5 CASRPGQGSTYGYTF
TRBJ1-2 TRBV6-2/TRBV6-3 CASSYLQSGYTF
TRBJ2-2 TRBV2 CASSDDTSNTGELFF
TRBJ2-6 TRBV28 CASSPQPGVSGANVLTF
TRBJ2-5 TRBV24-1 CATSDPLAGTQETQYF
TRBJ2-5 TRBV3-1 CASSQGDRVEGETQYF
TRBJ2-2 TRBV24-1 CATSDSGTSGVNTGELFF
TRBJ2-1 TRBV3-1 CASSADRSLANEQFF
TRBJ2-5 TRBV18 CASSPYRGMEATQYF
TRBJ1-2 TRBV11-2 CASSPPSGGTNYGYTF
TRBJ1-1 TRBV19 CASSTRQKRNTEAFF
TRBJ1-2 TRBV7-6 CASSNPQGVGYTF
TRBJ1-5 TRBV20-1 CSARDSAGYNQPQHF
TRBJ2-7 TRBV28 CASRKGGAGTEYEQYF
TRBJ2-5 TRBV18 CASSPGLGGKETQYF
TRBJ1-3 TRBV5-1 CASRSSSGNTIYF
TRBJ2-2 TRBV5-1 CAGRPVPGTGELFF
TRBJ1-1 TRBV28 CASRSGDSEAFF
TRBJ2-7 TRBV28 CASSPPHLGKSYEQYF
TRBJ2-1 TRBV28 CASSSGDLRGNEQFF
TRBJ1-2 TRBV28 CASRGQLGNNYGYTF
TRBJ2-7 TRBV7-2 CASSLWDGSYEQYF
TRBJ2-7 TRBV6-2/TRBV6-3 CASSFSAPYYEQYF
TRBJ2-5 TRBV6-6 CASTRTGVNQETQYF
TRBJ1-2 TRBV6-2/TRBV6-3 CASSYSKGIQFSYGYTF
TRBJ1-6 TRBV7-2 CASSLLLGFDSPLHF
TRBJ2-2 TRBV7-8 CASSLPSTTGLAGAGELFF
TRBJ2-2 TRBV19 CATTNPNAGELFF
TRBJ2-5 TRBV7-2 CASSFGLAETQYF